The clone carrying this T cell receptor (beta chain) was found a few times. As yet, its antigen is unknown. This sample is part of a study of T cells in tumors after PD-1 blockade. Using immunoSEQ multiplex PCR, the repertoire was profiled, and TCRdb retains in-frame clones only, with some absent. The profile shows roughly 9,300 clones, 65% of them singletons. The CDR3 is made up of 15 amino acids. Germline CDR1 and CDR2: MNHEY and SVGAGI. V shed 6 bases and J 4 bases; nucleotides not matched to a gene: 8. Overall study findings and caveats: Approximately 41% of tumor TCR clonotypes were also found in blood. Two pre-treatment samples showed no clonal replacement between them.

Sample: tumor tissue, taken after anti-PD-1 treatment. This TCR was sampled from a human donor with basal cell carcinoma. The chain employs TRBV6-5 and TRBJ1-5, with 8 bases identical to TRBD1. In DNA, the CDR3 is TGTGCCAGCAGAGCCCGGACAGGGCCTAATCAGCCCCAGCATTTT. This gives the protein CASRARTGPNQPQHF.